What follows are 11 T cell receptor beta chains derived from one specimen sequenced in a study of cytomegalovirus exposure and HLA in healthy donors. The primer mix had 60 Vbeta and 13 Jbeta primers. Profiling relied on immunoSEQ multiplex PCR, and the TCRdb table lists in-frame clones only, not all of them. The repertoire includes about 170,000 clones, 80% to 90% of them detected once, and roughly 4.5% sits in the top ten. The material sequenced was PBMCs. The source is a woman under 30 in good health and CMV-seropositive.

This clone showed up just a few times. The chain carries TRBV11-3 and TRBJ2-1; the D is unclear. There are 13 residues in the CDR3. In germline, CDR1 is SGHNT, CDR2 YENEEA. The germline V and J ends were trimmed by 1 base and 9 bases, with 10 bases remaining between them. CDR3 DNA: TGTGCCAGCAGCTTAGGAACCAGGTCTGAGCAGTTCTTC. Residues: CASSLGTRSEQFF.

This chain uses TRBV11-1 with TRBJ2-1; 7 nucleotides align to TRBD2. The CDR3 totals 14 residues. V trimming: 4 bases; J trimming: 9 bases; junction bases outside the gene matches: 9. Germline V gene sequence: CDR1 SGHAT, CDR2 FQDESV (reference sequence). The CDR3, as DNA: TGTGCCAGCAGCTGGCCGGGGGGAAGTCGTGAGCAGTTCTTC. This sequence encodes CASSWPGGSREQFF.

This clone came up a few times. The chain joins TRBV5-1 to TRBJ2-2, with 12 positions matching TRBD2. After removal of 0 bases from V and 6 bases from J, the junction contained 3 bases not matched to a gene. CDR3 size: 16 residues. Germline CDR1 and CDR2: SGHRS and YFSETQ. DNA of the CDR3: TGCGCCAGCAGCTTGGCCTCTAGCGGGGGGGCCGGGGAGCTGTTTTTT. Its protein product is CASSLASSGGAGELFF.

The chain has TRBV9 and TRBJ2-1, with D possibly being TRBD1 (5 bases). The CDR3 length is 15 residues. Trimming cost V 3 bases and J 6 bases, with 16 bases left between them. The V gene's germline CDR1 is SGDLS and CDR2 YYNGEE. For the CDR3, the DNA is TGTGCCAGCAGCGCGAGATTGGGGCGAGTCAATGAGCAGTTCTTC. Amino acid sequence: CASSARLGRVNEQFF.

In regard to this clone: The junction differs from germline at one of its ends, possibly a read error. The rearrangement links TRBV6-5 to TRBJ1-1, with D perhaps TRBD1 (5 bases). Germline-derived CDR1 and CDR2 are MNHEY and SVGAGI. CDR3 length equals 14 residues. Here the CDR3 DNA reads TGTGCCCGCAGTACGACAGAGGTAGACACTGAAGCTTTCTTT. It codes for CARSTTEVDTEAFF.

The genes are TRBV25-1 and TRBJ2-5; 8 nucleotides agree with TRBD1. The germline CDR1 and CDR2 sequences are MGHDK and SYGVNS. The V segment lost 4 bases and the J segment 9 bases; nucleotides outside the gene matches: 7. This CDR3 has 13 residues. The CDR3 DNA follows: TGTGCCAGCAGTGCTACAGGGGGTTTGGCCCAGTACTTC. Residues: CASSATGGLAQYF.

V and J are TRBV6-5 and TRBJ2-2; D not resolved. Trimming cost V 0 bases and J 3 bases, with 11 bases left between them. CDR3 length: 16 residues. CDR1 is MNHEY, CDR2 SVGAGI, per germline. The CDR3 is CASSYSMSEHTGELFF. Written as DNA, the CDR3 is TGTGCCAGCAGTTACTCGATGTCAGAACACACCGGGGAGCTGTTTTTT.

The table lists this clone with a count of one. The chain joins TRBV30 to TRBJ2-5; 7 positions agree with TRBD2. The J call is uncertain, as TRBJ2-7 better fits the DNA end. The CDR3 is 13 amino acids. Per the germline V gene, CDR1 is GTSNPN and CDR2 is SVGIG (reference sequence). CDR3 in amino acids: CAWSAGGSYEQYF. The CDR3 coding sequence is TGTGCCTGGAGTGCGGGGGGCTCCTACGAGCAGTACTTC.

The sample holds a few counts of this clone. The chain is built from TRBV2 and TRBJ2-7, with D perhaps matching TRBD2 (6 bases). The V and J ends lost 0 bases and 3 bases respectively, with 6 bases between them. Germline V gene data show CDR1 as SNHLY and CDR2 as FYNNEI. The CDR3 contains 13 residues. CDR3 region: CASSEAAGYEQYF. The CDR3 nucleotides are TGTGCCAGCAGTGAAGCAGCGGGCTACGAGCAGTACTTC.

This clone has a handful of counts. The genes are TRBV6-5 and TRBJ1-2; 8 nucleotides match TRBD1. Germline trimming cut 0 bases from V and 5 bases from J; bases unmatched to any gene: 8. This CDR3 is built from 16 residues. CDR1 is MNHEY and CDR2 is SVGAGI in the germline V gene. The CDR3 bases are TGTGCCAGCAGTTACTCACGGACAGGGCTAAAGTATGGCTACACCTTC. Translating gives CASSYSRTGLKYGYTF.

The chain is built from TRBV29-1 and TRBJ1-1; 7 bases agree with TRBD1. The CDR3 is 14 amino acids. The germline V gene has CDR1 SQVTM and CDR2 ANQGSEA. The V and J ends lost 5 bases and 5 bases, in that order; junction bases with no gene match: 11. CDR3 region: CSVWIPGQRTEAFF. In DNA, the CDR3 is TGCAGCGTTTGGATCCCGGGACAGAGGACTGAAGCTTTCTTT.